The present entry profiles one T cell receptor beta chain with its context. Its antigen remains unidentified. V shed 5 bases and J shed 5 bases, with 12 bases lying between them. Germline-derived CDR1 and CDR2 are SEHNR and FQNEAQ (reference sequence). CDR3 length: 13 residues. It was patients with CD8+CD57+ cell expansion by flow cytometry who were chosen for sequencing. The patients all had a severe acquired aplastic anemia diagnosis. The source of the sample is a study of CD8+CD57+ T cells in acquired aplastic anemia. Study context: The sorted CD4+ and CD8+ cells yielded an average around 3 ug of DNA. Study-wide results and caveats: The study found no significant CD8+ Simpson's diversity difference between patients and controls. Patients and controls turned out to have approximately 29 CD8+ CDR3 sequences in common.

TCR beta VDJ combinations and CDR3 sequences were profiled from genomic DNA. TCRdb ran MiXCR on the reads and lists one entry per CDR3 protein. The sample carries 400,000 to 600,000 distinct CDR3 sequences, over 25% recorded once. The sequence was obtained from a human donor with aplastic anemia. Specimen: sorted CD4+, CD8+, or CD8+CD57+ T cells (not recorded which) from PBMCs. The chain is built from TRBV7-9 and TRBJ2-5; D tentatively fits TRBD1 or TRBD2 (5 bases each). CDR3 loop: CASSTRGTETQYF. The CDR3 DNA is TGTGCCAGCAGCACAAGAGGGACCGAGACCCAGTACTTC.